The T cell receptor (beta chain) described here comes from a study of blood T cell repertoires in COVID-19. Authors' data handling: Amplification with reference gene primers provided the estimates of nucleated cell counts. Libraries were prepared by immunoSEQ multiplex PCR; TCRdb keeps only in-frame clonotypes and omits some of them. The V and J calls and clone size come from that table; D and trimming were worked out from the DNA. The sample lists some 250,000 clones; 80% to 90% were seen once. The CDR3 covers 15 residues. V dropped 1 base and J dropped 6; count of bases not matched to a gene: 5. Germline lookup yields CDR1 SGHRS and CDR2 YFSETQ.

The receptor comes from an elderly woman with COVID-19, enrolled during active disease. Sample: peripheral blood. J is TRBJ1-4 and V is TRBV5-1; TRBD1 matches at 8 bases. For the CDR3, the DNA is TGCGCCAGCAGCTTGTGGGCAGGGGGCGATGAAAAACTGTTTTTT. It codes for CASSLWAGGDEKLFF.